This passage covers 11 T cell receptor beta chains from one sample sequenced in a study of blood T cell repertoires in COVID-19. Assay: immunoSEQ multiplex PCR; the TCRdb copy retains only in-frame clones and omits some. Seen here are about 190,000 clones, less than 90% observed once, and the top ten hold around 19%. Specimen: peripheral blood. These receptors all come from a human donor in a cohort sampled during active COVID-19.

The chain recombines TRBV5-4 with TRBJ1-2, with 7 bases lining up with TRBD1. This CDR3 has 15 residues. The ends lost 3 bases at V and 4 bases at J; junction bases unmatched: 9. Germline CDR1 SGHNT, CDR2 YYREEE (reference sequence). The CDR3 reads CASSSGGTVSYGYTF. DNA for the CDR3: TGTGCCAGCAGCTCGGGGGGGACAGTGAGCTATGGCTACACCTTC.

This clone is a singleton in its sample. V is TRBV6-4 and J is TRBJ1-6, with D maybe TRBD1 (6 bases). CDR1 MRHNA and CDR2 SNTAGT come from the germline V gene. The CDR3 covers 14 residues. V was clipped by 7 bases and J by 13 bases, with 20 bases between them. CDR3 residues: CASKGVGTFPPLHF. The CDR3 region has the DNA TGTGCCAGCAAGGGGGTTGGGACCTTCCCCCCCCTCCACTTT.

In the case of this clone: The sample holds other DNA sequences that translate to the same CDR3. The CDR3 region has the DNA TGTGCCACCAGCAGAGATGGACTAGCGGGAGGCAATGAGCAGTTCTTC. It encodes CATSRDGLAGGNEQFF. The rearrangement joins TRBV15 to TRBJ2-1; 14 nucleotides align to TRBD2. This CDR3 comprises 16 residues. After removal of 0 bases from V and 6 bases from J, the junction contained 1 base not matched to a gene. Germline values: CDR1 LNHNV, CDR2 YYDKDF (reference sequence).

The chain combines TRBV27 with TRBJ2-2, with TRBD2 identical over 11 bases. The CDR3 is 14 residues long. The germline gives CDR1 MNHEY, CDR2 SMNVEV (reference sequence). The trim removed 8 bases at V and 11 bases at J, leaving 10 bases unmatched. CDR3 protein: CASGGLADTVELFF. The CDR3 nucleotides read TGTGCCAGCGGGGGACTAGCGGATACCGTAGAGCTGTTTTTT.

The CDR3 region is CASSPATGVGSPLHF. The CDR3, as DNA: TGTGCCAGCAGCCCCGCAACAGGGGTAGGATCACCCCTCCACTTT. The chain joins TRBV11-2 to TRBJ1-6, with 7 bases matching TRBD1. J gave up 10 bases and V 5 bases, and 11 bases lay outside the gene matches. Germline values: CDR1 SGHAT, CDR2 FQNNGV. This CDR3 is 15 amino acids long.

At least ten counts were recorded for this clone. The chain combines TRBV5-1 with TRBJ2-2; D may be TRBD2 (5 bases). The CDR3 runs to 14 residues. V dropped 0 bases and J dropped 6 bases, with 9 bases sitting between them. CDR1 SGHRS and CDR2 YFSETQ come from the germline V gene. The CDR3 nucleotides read TGCGCCAGCAGCTTGGGAGGGTTCGCCGGGGAGCTGTTTTTT. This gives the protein CASSLGGFAGELFF.

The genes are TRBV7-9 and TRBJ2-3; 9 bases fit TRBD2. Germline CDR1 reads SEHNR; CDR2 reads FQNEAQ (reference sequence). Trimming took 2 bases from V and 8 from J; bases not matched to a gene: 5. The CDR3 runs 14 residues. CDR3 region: CASSLSSGGRTQYF. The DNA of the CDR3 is TGTGCCAGCAGCTTAAGTAGCGGGGGACGTACGCAGTATTTT.

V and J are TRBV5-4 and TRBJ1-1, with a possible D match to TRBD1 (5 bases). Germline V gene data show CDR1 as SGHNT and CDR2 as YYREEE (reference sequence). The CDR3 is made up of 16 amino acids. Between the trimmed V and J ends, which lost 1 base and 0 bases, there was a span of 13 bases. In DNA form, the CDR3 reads TGTGCCAGCAGCTTGCCAGGGTTCGGCCTGAACACTGAAGCTTTCTTT. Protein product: CASSLPGFGLNTEAFF.

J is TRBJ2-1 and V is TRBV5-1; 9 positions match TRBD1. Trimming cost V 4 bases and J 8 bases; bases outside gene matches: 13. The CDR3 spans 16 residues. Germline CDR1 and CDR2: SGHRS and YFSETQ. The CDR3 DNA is TGCGCCAGCAGCCAACACCCGGGACAGGGTTTGGATGAGCAGTTCTTC. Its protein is CASSQHPGQGLDEQFF.

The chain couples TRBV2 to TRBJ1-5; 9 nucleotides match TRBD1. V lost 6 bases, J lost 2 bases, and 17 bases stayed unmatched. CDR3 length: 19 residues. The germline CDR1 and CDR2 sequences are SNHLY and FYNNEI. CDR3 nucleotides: TGTGCCAGCAGGGAGGCGGGACAGGGTTTTATTAAGGGCAATCAGCCCCAGCATTTT. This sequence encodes CASREAGQGFIKGNQPQHF.

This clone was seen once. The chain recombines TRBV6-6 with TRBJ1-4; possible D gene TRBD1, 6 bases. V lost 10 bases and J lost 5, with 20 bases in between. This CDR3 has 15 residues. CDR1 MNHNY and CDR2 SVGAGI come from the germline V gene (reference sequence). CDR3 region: CAILSSTGPNEKLFF. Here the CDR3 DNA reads TGTGCCATCCTATCATCGACAGGCCCGAATGAAAAACTGTTTTTT.